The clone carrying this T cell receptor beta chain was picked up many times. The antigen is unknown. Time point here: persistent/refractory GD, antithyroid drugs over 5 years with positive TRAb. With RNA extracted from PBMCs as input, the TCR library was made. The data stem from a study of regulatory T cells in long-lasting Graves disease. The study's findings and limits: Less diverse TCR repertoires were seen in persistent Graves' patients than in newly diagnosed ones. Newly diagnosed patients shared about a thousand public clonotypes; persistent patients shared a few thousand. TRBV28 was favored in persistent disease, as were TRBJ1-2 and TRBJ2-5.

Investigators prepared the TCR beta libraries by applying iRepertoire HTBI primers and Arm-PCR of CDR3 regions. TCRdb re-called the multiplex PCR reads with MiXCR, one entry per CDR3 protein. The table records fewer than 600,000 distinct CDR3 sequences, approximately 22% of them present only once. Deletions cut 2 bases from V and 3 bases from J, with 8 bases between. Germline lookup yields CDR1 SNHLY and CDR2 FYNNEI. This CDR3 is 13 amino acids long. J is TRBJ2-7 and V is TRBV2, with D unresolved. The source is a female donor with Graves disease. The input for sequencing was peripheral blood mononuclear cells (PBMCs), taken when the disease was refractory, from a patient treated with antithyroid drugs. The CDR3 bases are TGTGCCAGCAGTGAATGGGGAATCTACGAGCAGTACTTC. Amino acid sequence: CASSEWGIYEQYF.